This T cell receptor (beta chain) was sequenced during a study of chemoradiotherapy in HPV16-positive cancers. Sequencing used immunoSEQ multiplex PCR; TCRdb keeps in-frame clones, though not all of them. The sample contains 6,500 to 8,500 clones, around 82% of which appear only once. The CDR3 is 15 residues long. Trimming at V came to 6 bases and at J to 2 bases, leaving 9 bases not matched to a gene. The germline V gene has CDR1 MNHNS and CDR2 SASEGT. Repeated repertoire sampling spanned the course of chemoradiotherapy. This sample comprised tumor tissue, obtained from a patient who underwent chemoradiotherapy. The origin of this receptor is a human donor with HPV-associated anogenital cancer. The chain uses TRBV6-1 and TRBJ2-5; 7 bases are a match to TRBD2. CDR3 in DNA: TGTGCCAGCAGGAGGGGAGGGACGGAGCAAGAGACCCAGTACTTC. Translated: CASRRGGTEQETQYF.